Each of the 10 T cell receptor beta chains below was sequenced from the same sample in a study of T cell changes during pregnancy in multiple sclerosis. TCRdb's copy holds only in-frame clones and misses some; the assay was immunoSEQ multiplex PCR. The table has roughly 51,000 clones, 90% to 95% seen once; the top ten hold roughly 5%. This specimen consisted of CD8+ T cells from peripheral blood mononuclear cells, obtained before pregnancy. The receptors derive from a female donor with multiple sclerosis, enrolled in a pregnancy study.

The V and J genes are TRBV19 and TRBJ2-7, with 11 bases that match TRBD2. CDR1 is LNHDA and CDR2 is SQIVND in the germline V gene (reference sequence). V lost 4 bases and J lost 7; bases outside the gene matches: 12. The CDR3 totals 16 residues. CDR3 loop: CASSKGTSGDRGEQYF. CDR3 DNA: TGTGCCAGTAGTAAGGGGACTAGCGGAGACCGGGGGGAGCAGTACTTC.

The rearrangement joins TRBV9 to TRBJ2-1, with 15 bases identical to TRBD2. Germline V gene data show CDR1 as SGDLS and CDR2 as YYNGEE. The CDR3 runs to 19 residues. V shed 0 bases and J 8 bases; nucleotides not matched to a gene: 12. Written as DNA, the CDR3 is TGTGCCAGCAGCGTAGATTTTGGTGGACTAGCGGGAGGGTTCCATGAGCAGTTCTTC. As protein: CASSVDFGGLAGGFHEQFF.

This clone occurred a few times. The rearrangement joins TRBV30 to TRBJ2-7; D may be TRBD2 (6 bases). Deletions cut 0 bases from V and 6 bases from J, with 9 bases between. The CDR3 has 12 amino acids. From germline, CDR1 is GTSNPN and CDR2 SVGIG (reference sequence). CDR3 region: CAWSVLGLEQYF. CDR3 nucleotides: TGTGCCTGGAGTGTACTGGGACTCGAGCAGTACTTC.

The CDR3 coding sequence is TGCGCCAGCAGCCAAGGGTCAGGGTACGAGGCTAACTATGGCTACACCTTC. Amino acids: CASSQGSGYEANYGYTF. The chain couples TRBV4-1 to TRBJ1-2, with a possible D match to TRBD1 (5 bases). V shed 1 base and J shed 0 bases, with 15 bases lying between them. This CDR3 is built from 17 residues. Germline V gene data show CDR1 as MGHRA and CDR2 as YSYEKL.

The rearrangement uses TRBV6-5 and TRBJ2-1, with 10 bases aligning to TRBD2. Looked up from germline, CDR1 is MNHEY and CDR2 is SVGAGI. The CDR3 runs 15 residues. Germline trimming cut 3 bases from V and 7 bases from J; bases unmatched to any gene: 6. As DNA, the CDR3 is TGTGCCAGCAGTTATGGGGGACTAGCGATTAATGAGCAGTTCTTC. Amino acids: CASSYGGLAINEQFF.

This chain joins TRBV27 and TRBJ2-7, with 8 bases aligning to TRBD2. With 3 bases clipped from V and 4 bases from J, the junction kept 11 bases outside the gene matches. The CDR3 is made up of 16 amino acids. Germline lookup yields CDR1 MNHEY and CDR2 SMNVEV (reference sequence). CDR3 sequence reads: CASSFGARGGRYEQYF. CDR3 sequence (DNA): TGTGCCAGCAGTTTTGGGGCCCGGGGGGGGCGGTACGAGCAGTACTTC.

The rearrangement links TRBV7-9 to TRBJ2-1; 7 bases agree with TRBD1. CDR1 and CDR2 from the germline V gene are SEHNR and FQNEAQ (reference sequence). J lost 4 bases, V lost 5 bases, and 8 bases had no gene match. This CDR3 comprises 15 residues. The CDR3 sequence: CASSGSGQSYNEQFF. For the CDR3, the DNA is TGTGCCAGCAGCGGCTCGGGACAGTCTTACAATGAGCAGTTCTTC.

This rearrangement joins TRBV6-6 to TRBJ1-2; D might be TRBD1 (5 bases). The V end lost 0 bases, the J end lost 5 bases, and 16 bases lay between the germline ends. The CDR3 totals 16 residues. CDR1 is MNHNY and CDR2 is SVGAGI in the germline V gene (reference sequence). In DNA form, the CDR3 reads TGTGCCAGCAGTTACTCAGCAGGGCAGCAAGCTTATGGCTACACCTTC. Translation gives CASSYSAGQQAYGYTF.

This clone was recorded once. The chain couples TRBV27 to TRBJ2-2; TRBD1 might be the D (6 bases). V lost 3 bases, J lost 4 bases, and 12 bases lay in between. The CDR3 loop spans 15 amino acids. Germline loops: CDR1 MNHEY, CDR2 SMNVEV (reference sequence). CDR3 amino acids: CASSFRGLVTGELFF. The CDR3 DNA reads TGTGCCAGCAGTTTCAGGGGATTGGTCACCGGGGAGCTGTTTTTT.

V and J are TRBV2 and TRBJ2-7; 7 nucleotides align to TRBD2. Germline-derived CDR1 and CDR2 are SNHLY and FYNNEI. CDR3 length: 14 residues. Losses at the gene ends were 4 bases for V and 0 bases for J; bases not matched to a gene: 3. The CDR3 loop reads CASSVSSGSYEQYF. The CDR3 DNA reads as TGTGCCAGCAGTGTCTCTAGCGGCTCCTACGAGCAGTACTTC.